A single sample gave rise to the 19 T cell receptor beta chains below, sequenced in a study of fetal regulatory T cell absence and autoimmunity. The assay was immunoSEQ multiplex PCR, and TCRdb's table has in-frame clones only and misses some. The repertoire holds around 100,000 clones, with about 78% as singletons. The sequencing input was pancreas tissue. The receptors were gathered from a male donor with IPEX syndrome.

As for this clone: A junction end diverges from the germline sequence, so it may reflect a read error. The chain is built from TRBV7-7 and TRBJ2-7; D is tentatively TRBD1 or TRBD2 (6 bases each). The CDR3 spans 15 residues. Germline CDR1 and CDR2: SSHAT and FNYEAQ (reference sequence). CDR3 residues: CASSLWPTGADEQYF. The DNA of the CDR3 is TGTGCTAGCAGCCTCTGGCCGACGGGGGCGGACGAGCAGTACTTC.

As DNA, the CDR3 is TGTGCCAGCAGCTCTTACTCTAGCGGGTATAACACCGGGGAGCTGTTTTTT. Protein sequence: CASSSYSSGYNTGELFF. The chain has TRBV5-4 and TRBJ2-2; 8 nucleotides agree with TRBD2. CDR3 length: 17 amino acids. V shed 3 bases and J 2 bases; nucleotides not matched to a gene: 9. Germline CDR1 SGHNT, CDR2 YYREEE (reference sequence).

The chain uses TRBV5-6 and TRBJ2-1, with 7 bases matching TRBD1. This CDR3 has 16 residues. Germline-derived CDR1 and CDR2 are SGHDT and YYEEEE. With 4 bases clipped from V and 0 bases from J, the junction kept 7 bases outside the gene matches. In DNA form, the CDR3 reads TGTGCCAGCAGCCTGGGACAGTGGAACTCCTACAATGAGCAGTTCTTC. Translating gives CASSLGQWNSYNEQFF.

The J gene is TRBJ1-5, the V gene TRBV7-2; D is unclear. Trimming left V 5 bases short and J 4 bases short, with 9 bases between. CDR3 length: 13 amino acids. CDR1 is SGHTA and CDR2 is FQGNSA in the germline V gene. The CDR3 bases are TGTGCCAGCAGCCATTTATCAAATCAGCCCCAGCATTTT. Encoded protein: CASSHLSNQPQHF.

This sequence joins TRBV5-1 and TRBJ2-7; D gene unclear. The CDR3 loop spans 12 amino acids. Trimming shortened V by 1 base and J by 2 bases, and 4 bases separated the two germline ends. Germline V lookup: CDR1 SGHRS, CDR2 YFSETQ. CDR3 bases: TGCGCCAGCAGCTTGACAACCTACGAGCAGTACTTC. This translates into CASSLTTYEQYF.

The genes are TRBV7-2 and TRBJ2-1; D gene unclear. The CDR3 is made up of 15 amino acids. V lost 1 base and J 0 bases, leaving 7 bases between the germline ends. Germline lookup yields CDR1 SGHTA and CDR2 FQGNSA. The DNA for the CDR3 is TGTGCCAGCAGCTTAGTCTTCTACTCCTACAATGAGCAGTTCTTC. It translates to CASSLVFYSYNEQFF. The full variable domain, rest sourced from reference TRBV7-2 and TRBJ2-1, is GAGVSQSPSNKVTEKGKDVELRCDPISGHTALYWYRQSLGQGLEFLIYFQGNSAPDKSGLPSDRFSAERTGGSVSTLTIQRTQQEDSAVYLCASSLVFYSYNEQFFGPGTRLTVL.

The sample holds one count of this clone. The genes are TRBV5-1 and TRBJ2-3; the D is unclear. From germline, CDR1 is SGHRS and CDR2 YFSETQ. The CDR3 length is 13 residues. V was shortened by 4 bases and J by 1 base, with 7 bases between the two germline ends. The CDR3 region is CASSGQGTDTQYF. Here the CDR3 DNA reads TGCGCCAGCAGCGGGCAGGGCACAGATACGCAGTATTTT.

The genes are TRBV4-3 and TRBJ2-3; no reliable D call. The V and J ends lost 0 bases and 2 bases respectively, with 9 bases between them. CDR3 length equals 15 residues. Germline V gene lookup returns CDR1 LGHNA and CDR2 YSLEER. CDR3 nucleotide sequence: TGCGCCAGCAGCCAAGAGACCGGTCCCACAGATACGCAGTATTTT. Its translation: CASSQETGPTDTQYF.

This chain links TRBV11-3 with TRBJ2-7, with D hard to call. Germline CDR1 SGHNT, CDR2 YENEEA. V lost 5 bases and J 4 bases, leaving 18 bases between the germline ends. The CDR3 has 15 amino acids. Here the CDR3 reads CASSTSWAGEYEQYF. DNA for the CDR3: TGTGCCAGCAGCACGAGTTGGGCAGGAGAGTACGAGCAGTACTTC.

The gene calls are TRBV30 and TRBJ1-4, with a weak D call TRBD1 (6 bases). Germline lookup yields CDR1 GTSNPN and CDR2 SVGIG (reference sequence). The CDR3 sequence is 12 residues long. V shed 3 bases and J shed 8 bases, with 10 bases lying between them. This CDR3 reads CAWSQGGEKLFF. As DNA, the CDR3 is TGTGCCTGGAGCCAAGGGGGGGAAAAACTGTTTTTT.

This clone showed up just a few times. V and J are TRBV5-4 and TRBJ1-1, with 8 bases identical to TRBD1. V trimming: 1 base; J trimming: 1 base; junction bases outside the gene matches: 6. Germline V gives CDR1 SGHNT, CDR2 YYREEE (reference sequence). The CDR3 totals 16 residues. The CDR3 coding sequence is TGTGCCAGCAGCTTGCTCGGACAGGGCCGGAACACTGAAGCTTTCTTT. It translates to CASSLLGQGRNTEAFF.

The rearrangement joins TRBV12-5 to TRBJ2-1; 8 bases line up with TRBD2. The V and J ends lost 4 bases and 6 bases, in that order; junction bases with no gene match: 5. CDR1 is LGHNT and CDR2 is FRNRAP in the germline V gene. The CDR3 has 14 amino acids. The CDR3 nucleotides are TGTGCTAGTGGTTCTGGACTAGCTGCCAATGAGCAGTTCTTC. Encoded protein: CASGSGLAANEQFF.

The chain employs TRBV27 and TRBJ2-7; D call uncertain. The length of the CDR3 is 13 residues. Germline assignment: CDR1 MNHEY and CDR2 SMNVEV (reference sequence). V gave up 6 bases and J gave up 6 bases, with 15 bases separating them. CDR3 amino acids: CASSPTHLVEQYF. The DNA of the CDR3 is TGTGCCAGCAGCCCGACCCATTTGGTCGAGCAGTACTTC.

V and J are TRBV5-4 and TRBJ1-2; no firm D call. The length of the CDR3 is 16 residues. The V gene lost 0 bases and the J gene lost 0 bases, with 12 bases spanning the gap. Germline V lookup: CDR1 SGHNT, CDR2 YYREEE (reference sequence). The CDR3 protein is CASSLVAPPANYGYTF. CDR3 nucleotides: TGTGCCAGCAGCTTGGTCGCGCCCCCGGCTAACTATGGCTACACCTTC.

The chain employs TRBV11-3 and TRBJ2-5; 8 bases map to TRBD1. J lost 2 bases, V lost 4 bases, and 9 bases had no gene match. The CDR3 is 16 amino acids. The germline V gene encodes CDR1 SGHNT and CDR2 YENEEA. CDR3 amino acids: CASSSEQGVSQETQYF. Here the CDR3 DNA reads TGTGCCAGCAGCTCCGAACAGGGGGTATCGCAAGAGACCCAGTACTTC.

The chain couples TRBV7-9 to TRBJ2-2; D not resolved. The length of the CDR3 is 13 residues. Trimming shortened V by 3 bases and J by 3 bases, and 5 bases separated the two germline ends. Germline CDR1 and CDR2: SEHNR and FQNEAQ (reference sequence). The CDR3 region is CASSFSDTGELFF. The CDR3 region has the DNA TGTGCCAGCAGCTTCTCGGACACCGGGGAGCTGTTTTTT. Drawing the rest from reference TRBV7-9 and TRBJ2-2, the complete variable domain is DTGVSQNPRHKITKRGQNVTFRCDPISEHNRLYWYRQTLGQGPEFLTYFQNEAQLEKSRLLSDRFSAERPKGSFSTLEIQRTEQGDSAMYLCASSFSDTGELFFGEGSRLTVL.

This clone was seen a few times. The chain uses TRBV29-1 and TRBJ2-7; D may be TRBD1 (6 bases). The CDR3 runs to 13 residues. Trimming cost V 0 bases and J 0 bases, with 6 bases left between them. In germline, CDR1 is SQVTM, CDR2 ANQGSEA. The CDR3 is CSVEEDSSYEQYF. For the CDR3, the DNA is TGCAGCGTTGAAGAGGACAGCTCCTACGAGCAGTACTTC.

This chain connects TRBV9 to TRBJ1-2; 7 bases agree with TRBD1. The CDR3 covers 16 residues. In germline, CDR1 is SGDLS, CDR2 YYNGEE. Trimming cost V 0 bases and J 0 bases; bases outside gene matches: 5. This CDR3 reads CASSVDQTGSNYGYTF. In DNA form, the CDR3 reads TGTGCCAGCAGCGTAGACCAGACAGGGTCTAACTATGGCTACACCTTC.

The CDR3 coding sequence is TGTGCCACCAGTCAGGAGTTGTTAGCGGGTCTCAAAAACATTCAGTACTTC. This gives the protein CATSQELLAGLKNIQYF. This chain joins TRBV15 and TRBJ2-4; 7 positions agree with TRBD2. The J segment lost 3 bases and the V segment lost 6 bases, leaving 14 bases of the junction unmatched. Germline CDR1 is LNHNV and CDR2 is YYDKDF (reference sequence). The CDR3 is 17 amino acids.